The source of this T cell receptor (beta chain) is a study of blood T cells in healthy people across ages. Study in general: For every two T cells, template switching captured about one barcoded beta molecule.

Germline lookup yields CDR1 SNHLY and CDR2 FYNNEI. This CDR3 region has 11 residues. Whole-study results and caveats: Greater diversity and more naive CD4+ cells were seen in long-lived donors than in aged donors.

Using a J-beta primer mix together with a sample-barcoded 5' primer, a second PCR was run for about 6 to 12 cycles. The yield of each sample was at least 2.5 million CDR3-containing paired-end reads. TCRdb reprocessed the 5' RACE reads with MiXCR, giving one entry per CDR3 protein. This table holds more than 700,000 distinct CDR3 sequences, 46% found once. Worth noting for this clonotype: The antigen remains undetermined.

J is TRBJ1-4 and V is TRBV2; D not resolved. This sequence was found in a man older than 75 in good health. The sample consisted of blood. In nucleotides, the CDR3 is TGTGGTGGCACAACTAATGAAAAACTGTTTTTT. Translating it yields CGGTTNEKLFF.